Following are 20 T cell receptor beta chains from one sample sequenced in a study of somatic mutations in cytotoxic T cells in rheumatoid arthritis. Measured with immunoSEQ multiplex PCR; TCRdb has only the in-frame clones, and not every one. This sample has around 19,000 clones, with around 68% found just once. Sequenced material: CD8+ T cells sorted from blood. The source of these receptors is a man in his sixties in good health.

DNA for the CDR3: TGTGCCAGCAGCTTTGGGGGGAGGAGCACAGATACGCAGTATTTT. Its protein product is CASSFGGRSTDTQYF. The rearrangement joins TRBV7-3 to TRBJ2-3; a weak D match, TRBD2 (6 bases). This CDR3 contains 15 residues. Per the germline V gene, CDR1 is SGHTA and CDR2 is FQGTGA. V shed 3 bases and J shed 0 bases, with 10 bases lying between them.

The rearrangement links TRBV27 to TRBJ2-1, with TRBD1 as a possible D gene (6 bases). Germline V gene sequence: CDR1 MNHEY, CDR2 SMNVEV (reference sequence). The V end was cut by 4 bases, the J end by 0 bases, with 13 bases between. The CDR3 sequence is 16 residues long. CDR3 bases: TGTGCCAGCAGTTACCTGGACAGATTCTCCTACAATGAGCAGTTCTTC. This codes for CASSYLDRFSYNEQFF.

The rearrangement joins TRBV6-5 to TRBJ1-1; D remains ambiguous. The CDR3 has 11 amino acids. The V gene lost 2 bases and the J gene lost 7 bases, with 5 bases spanning the gap. CDR1 and CDR2 from the germline V gene are MNHEY and SVGAGI. The CDR3 region has the DNA TGTGCCAGCAGTTACGCGATTGAAGCTTTCTTT. This codes for CASSYAIEAFF.

This clone was found a few times. The chain joins TRBV6-1 to TRBJ2-7; maybe TRBD2 (6 bases). The CDR3 totals 14 residues. Germline values: CDR1 MNHNS, CDR2 SASEGT. Trimming pared 2 bases from V and 7 bases from J, leaving 15 bases between. CDR3 in amino acids: CASSERDWDGEQYF. In DNA form, the CDR3 reads TGTGCCAGCAGTGAACGGGACTGGGACGGAGAGCAGTACTTC.

This clone is large (0.1 to 1%) in the sample. This chain joins TRBV10-2 and TRBJ2-7; D is unresolved. This CDR3 has 14 residues. Germline CDR1 reads WSHSY; CDR2 reads SAAADI. V lost 4 bases to trimming and J lost 3 bases, with 13 bases between them. DNA for the CDR3: TGCGCCAGCAGTGGTGGCTCCAAGCGCTACGAGCAGTACTTC. Its translation: CASSGGSKRYEQYF.

V is TRBV4-3 and J is TRBJ2-3; 7 bases match TRBD2. The germline CDR1 and CDR2 sequences are LGHNA and YSLEER. The CDR3 is 17 amino acids. V dropped 0 bases and J dropped 5; count of bases not matched to a gene: 11. The CDR3 sequence is CASSQEGPGEGLDTQYF. The CDR3 DNA reads TGCGCCAGCAGCCAAGAAGGGCCGGGGGAGGGGTTAGATACGCAGTATTTT.

This chain uses TRBV5-1 with TRBJ2-7; D is possibly TRBD1 (6 bases). This CDR3 contains 12 residues. Germline V gene sequence: CDR1 SGHRS, CDR2 YFSETQ. Trimming stripped 3 bases from V and 2 bases from J, with 6 bases between. CDR3 sequence (DNA): TGCGCCAGCAGCTGGGACACCTACGAGCAGTACTTC. Its protein product is CASSWDTYEQYF.

The chain combines TRBV5-4 with TRBJ2-7; 9 bases are shared with TRBD2. V lost 7 bases and J lost 2; bases outside the gene matches: 7. This CDR3 spans 14 amino acids. CDR1 and CDR2 from the germline V gene are SGHNT and YYREEE (reference sequence). The CDR3: CASGIAGAAYEQYF. The CDR3 DNA sequence: TGTGCCAGCGGAATAGCGGGGGCGGCCTACGAGCAGTACTTC.

The chain carries TRBV27 and TRBJ1-2; 8 bases are a match to TRBD1. This CDR3 has 15 residues. Germline V gene data show CDR1 as MNHEY and CDR2 as SMNVEV (reference sequence). The ends lost 6 bases at V and 8 bases at J; junction bases unmatched: 14. CDR3 nucleotide sequence: TGTGCCAGCAGCCTCACAGGGGGGGATAAAAGAGGCTACACCTTC. Translated: CASSLTGGDKRGYTF.

The V gene is TRBV7-2, the J gene TRBJ2-1, with D unresolved. Germline V CDR1 and CDR2: SGHTA, FQGNSA. The CDR3 extends over 10 amino acids. V shed 4 bases and J shed 9 bases, with 4 bases lying between them. DNA for the CDR3: TGTGCCAGCAGCTCCTCTGAGCAGTTCTTC. The encoded protein is CASSSSEQFF.

J is TRBJ1-1 and V is TRBV14; possibly TRBD1 for D (5 bases). CDR1 is SGHDN, CDR2 FVKESK, per germline. The CDR3 spans 13 residues. Trimming removed 1 base at V and 7 bases at J, with 10 bases between. The CDR3 region is CASSQAIRVEAFF. CDR3 nucleotides: TGTGCCAGCAGCCAAGCTATCAGGGTTGAAGCTTTCTTT.

This sequence joins TRBV27 and TRBJ1-5; 7 bases fit TRBD1. The germline V gene has CDR1 MNHEY and CDR2 SMNVEV (reference sequence). V lost 7 bases and J lost 2; bases outside the gene matches: 8. This CDR3 is 15 amino acids long. The CDR3 spells CASTLTGLGNQPQHF. CDR3 nucleotide sequence: TGTGCCAGCACCCTGACAGGGCTGGGCAATCAGCCCCAGCATTTT.

V is TRBV9 and J is TRBJ2-7, with 8 bases aligning to TRBD2. The CDR3 sequence is 16 residues long. V dropped 1 base and J dropped 1; count of bases not matched to a gene: 7. Germline CDR1 SGDLS, CDR2 YYNGEE. CDR3 protein: CASSVSGSGKSYEQYF. CDR3 coding DNA: TGTGCCAGCAGCGTATCTGGTAGCGGGAAATCCTACGAGCAGTACTTC.

This rearrangement joins TRBV27 to TRBJ1-4; 9 bases are a match to TRBD1. CDR3 length equals 13 residues. Germline V gives CDR1 MNHEY, CDR2 SMNVEV (reference sequence). The trim removed 7 bases at V and 6 bases at J, leaving 3 bases unmatched. The chain's CDR3 is CASTGQGHEKLFF. As DNA, the CDR3 is TGTGCCAGCACGGGACAGGGACATGAAAAACTGTTTTTT.

The V and J genes are TRBV9 and TRBJ2-7; the match to TRBD1 covers 9 bases. Looked up from germline, CDR1 is SGDLS and CDR2 is YYNGEE. The CDR3 has 15 amino acids. V shed 4 bases, J shed 2 bases, and the junction held 7 bases outside the gene matches. This CDR3 is CASSPWTGATYEQYF. Written as DNA, the CDR3 is TGTGCCAGCAGCCCTTGGACAGGGGCAACCTACGAGCAGTACTTC.

V gene TRBV9 combines with J gene TRBJ2-5, with 7 bases identical to TRBD2. Germline V gives CDR1 SGDLS, CDR2 YYNGEE. The length of the CDR3 is 12 residues. Losses at the gene ends were 4 bases for V and 11 bases for J; bases not matched to a gene: 8. For the CDR3, the DNA is TGTGCCAGCAGCCCCCTTGGGAGGGAGCAGTACTTC. Translation: CASSPLGREQYF.

V is TRBV7-9 and J is TRBJ2-1, with unresolved D. Trimming pared 10 bases from V and 7 bases from J, leaving 11 bases between. CDR3 length equals 11 residues. The germline V gene encodes CDR1 SEHNR and CDR2 FQNEAQ (reference sequence). The CDR3 DNA is TGTGCCACCAACCCCGGGAATGAGCAGTTCTTC. Its translation is CATNPGNEQFF.

The chain links TRBV19 to TRBJ2-2, with TRBD1 matching over 8 bases. V gave up 8 bases and J gave up 4 bases; unmatched junction bases: 15. The length of the CDR3 is 17 residues. Germline V CDR1 and CDR2: LNHDA, SQIVND (reference sequence). Here the CDR3 DNA reads TGTGCCAGTCTAGGGTTCCCCGGGACAGGCGGCACCGGGGAGCTGTTTTTT. Translating gives CASLGFPGTGGTGELFF.

The CDR3 nucleotides read TGTGCCAGCAGCAGGGGAGGGGCTGAAGCTTTCTTT. It yields the protein CASSRGGAEAFF. This chain links TRBV2 with TRBJ1-1; D possibly corresponds to TRBD1 (6 bases). The length of the CDR3 is 12 residues. Per the germline V gene, CDR1 is SNHLY and CDR2 is FYNNEI. V was trimmed by 6 bases and J by 6 bases, leaving 11 bases between them.

The rearrangement links TRBV6-6 to TRBJ2-7; TRBD1 matches 8 bases. Germline lookup yields CDR1 MNHNY and CDR2 SVGAGI (reference sequence). The CDR3 covers 15 residues. Germline trimming cut 6 bases from V and 3 bases from J; bases unmatched to any gene: 10. CDR3 sequence: CASRLLGQGGYEQYF. CDR3 nucleotides: TGTGCCAGCAGGCTCCTCGGACAGGGCGGCTACGAGCAGTACTTC.